This T cell receptor beta chain was profiled in a study of blood T cell repertoires in COVID-19. Background on the study: Sites across the United States, Italy and Spain contributed samples from acute and convalescent COVID-19. From T cells, B-cell-depleted T cells, or PBMCs came the material, which was cDNA or gDNA.

V was clipped by 0 bases and J by 6 bases, with 14 bases between them. The CDR3 has 15 residues. Germline CDR1 and CDR2: SGDLS and YYNGEE. Original data processing: By means of reference gene primer amplification, nucleated cell counts were estimated. Some clones are missing from TCRdb's copy, which holds only in-frame ones; the method was immunoSEQ multiplex PCR. V, J and clone size are taken as reported in that table, and D and trimming were inferred from the DNA itself. Of around 67,000 clones listed, over 65% are singletons. This clonotype was sampled from an older woman with acute or convalescent COVID-19. This rearrangement joins TRBV9 to TRBJ2-3; D is perhaps TRBD2 (7 bases). What was sequenced was peripheral blood. CDR3 DNA: TGTGCCAGCAGCGTAGGAGGGGGGGCTAGGGATACGCAGTATTTT. This encodes CASSVGGGARDTQYF.